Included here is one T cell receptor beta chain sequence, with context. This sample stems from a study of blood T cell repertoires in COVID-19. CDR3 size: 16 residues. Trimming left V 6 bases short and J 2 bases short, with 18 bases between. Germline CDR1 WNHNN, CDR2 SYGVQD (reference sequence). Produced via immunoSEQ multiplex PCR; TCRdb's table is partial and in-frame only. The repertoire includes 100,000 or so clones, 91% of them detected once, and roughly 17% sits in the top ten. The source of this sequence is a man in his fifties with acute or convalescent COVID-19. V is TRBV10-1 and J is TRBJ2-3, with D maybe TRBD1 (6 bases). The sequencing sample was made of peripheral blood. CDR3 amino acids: CASSDSRGWDTDTQYF. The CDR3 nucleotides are TGCGCCAGCAGCGATTCGAGGGGGTGGGACACAGATACGCAGTATTTT.